The T cell receptor (beta chain) under discussion was sequenced for a study of PD-1 blockade in classical Hodgkin lymphoma. TCRdb's table, derived via immunoSEQ multiplex PCR, lists solely in-frame clones and lacks some. The repertoire holds 15,000 to 18,000 clones, with about 86% as singletons. This clone has just one count. V dropped 0 bases and J dropped 0 bases, with 21 bases sitting between them. The CDR3 sequence is 20 residues long. Germline values: CDR1 SGHAT, CDR2 FQNNGV. Time point specified: newly diagnosed, previously untreated cHL patient sample. Magnetic negative selection of thawed PBMCs was the method by which CD4+ T cells were purified.

The chain joins TRBV11-2 to TRBJ1-5; D uncertain. This TCR derives from a human donor with classical Hodgkin lymphoma. Sequenced material: CD4+ T cells from blood. CDR3 in DNA: TGTGCCAGCAGCTTAGATCCAGAGGTTGGAGATACTCTTAGCAATCAGCCCCAGCATTTT. Translating gives CASSLDPEVGDTLSNQPQHF.